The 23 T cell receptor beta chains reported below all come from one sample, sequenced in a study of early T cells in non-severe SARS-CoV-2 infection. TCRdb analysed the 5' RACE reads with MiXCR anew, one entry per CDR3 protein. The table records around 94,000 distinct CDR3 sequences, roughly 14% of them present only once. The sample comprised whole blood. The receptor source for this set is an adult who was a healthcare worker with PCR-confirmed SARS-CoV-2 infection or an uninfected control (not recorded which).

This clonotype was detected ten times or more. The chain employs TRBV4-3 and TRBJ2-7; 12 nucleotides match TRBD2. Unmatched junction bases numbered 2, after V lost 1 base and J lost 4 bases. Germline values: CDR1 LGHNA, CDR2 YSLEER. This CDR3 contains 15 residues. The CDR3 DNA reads TGCGCCAGCAGCCAAGTAGGGACTAGCGGGTACGAGCAGTACTTC. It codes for CASSQVGTSGYEQYF.

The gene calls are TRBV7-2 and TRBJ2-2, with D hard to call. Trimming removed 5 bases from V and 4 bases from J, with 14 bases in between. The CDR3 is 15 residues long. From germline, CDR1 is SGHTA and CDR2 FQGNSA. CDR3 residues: CASSMALTVTGELFF. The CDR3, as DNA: TGTGCCAGCAGCATGGCCCTTACAGTCACCGGGGAGCTGTTTTTT.

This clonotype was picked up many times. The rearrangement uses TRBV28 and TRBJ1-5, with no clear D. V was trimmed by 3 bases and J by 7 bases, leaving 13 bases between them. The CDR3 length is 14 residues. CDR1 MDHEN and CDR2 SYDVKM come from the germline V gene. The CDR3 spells CASSLLGVGQPQHF. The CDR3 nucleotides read TGTGCCAGCAGTTTGTTGGGTGTGGGGCAGCCCCAGCATTTT.

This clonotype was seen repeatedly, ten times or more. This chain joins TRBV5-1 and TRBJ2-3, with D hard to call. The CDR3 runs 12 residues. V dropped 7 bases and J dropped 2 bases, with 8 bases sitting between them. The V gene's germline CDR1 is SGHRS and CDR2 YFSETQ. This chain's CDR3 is CASRQNTDTQYF. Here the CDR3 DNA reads TGCGCCAGCCGGCAGAACACAGATACGCAGTATTTT. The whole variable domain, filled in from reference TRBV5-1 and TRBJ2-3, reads KAGVTQTPRYLIKTRGQQVTLSCSPISGHRSVSWYQQTPGQGLQFLFEYFSETQRNKGNFPGRFSGRQFSNSRSEMNVSTLELGDSALYLCASRQNTDTQYFGPGTRLTVL.

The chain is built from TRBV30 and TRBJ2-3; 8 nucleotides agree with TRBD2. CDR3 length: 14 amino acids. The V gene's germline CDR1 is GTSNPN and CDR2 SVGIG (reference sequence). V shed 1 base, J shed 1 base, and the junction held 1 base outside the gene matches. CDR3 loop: CAWSETSGTDTQYF. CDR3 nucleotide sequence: TGTGCCTGGAGTGAGACTAGCGGCACAGATACGCAGTATTTT.

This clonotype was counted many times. Here the CDR3 DNA reads TGTGCCAGCACCAAAAGGAACAGGGACACTGAAGCTTTCTTT. Its translation is CASTKRNRDTEAFF. This rearrangement joins TRBV12-3 or TRBV12-4 to TRBJ1-1, with D perhaps TRBD1 (6 bases). V lost 7 bases and J lost 3, with 15 bases in between. The CDR3 has 14 residues.

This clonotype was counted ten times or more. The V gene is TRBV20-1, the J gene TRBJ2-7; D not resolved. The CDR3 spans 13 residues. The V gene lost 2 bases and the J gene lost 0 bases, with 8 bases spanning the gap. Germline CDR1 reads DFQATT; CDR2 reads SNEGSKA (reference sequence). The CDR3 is CSARQKYSYEQYF. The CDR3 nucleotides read TGCAGTGCTAGACAGAAATACTCCTACGAGCAGTACTTC.

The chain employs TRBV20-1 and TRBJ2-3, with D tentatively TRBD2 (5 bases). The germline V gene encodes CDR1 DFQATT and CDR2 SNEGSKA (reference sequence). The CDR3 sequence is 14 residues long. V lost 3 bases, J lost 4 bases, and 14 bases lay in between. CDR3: CSASEGSRADTQYF. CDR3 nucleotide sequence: TGCAGTGCTAGCGAAGGGAGTCGGGCAGATACGCAGTATTTT.

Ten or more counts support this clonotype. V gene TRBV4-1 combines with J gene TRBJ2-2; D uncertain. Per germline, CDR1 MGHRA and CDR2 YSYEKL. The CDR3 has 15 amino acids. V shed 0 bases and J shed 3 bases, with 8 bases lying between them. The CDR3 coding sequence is TGCGCCAGCAGCCAAGATCTTCGGGACACCGGGGAGCTGTTTTTT. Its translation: CASSQDLRDTGELFF.

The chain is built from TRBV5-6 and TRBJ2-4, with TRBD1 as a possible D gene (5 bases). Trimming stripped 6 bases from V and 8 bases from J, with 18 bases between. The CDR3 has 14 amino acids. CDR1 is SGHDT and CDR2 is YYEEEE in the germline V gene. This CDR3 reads CASTTWNRRDIQYF. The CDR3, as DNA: TGTGCCAGCACCACATGGAACAGGAGAGACATTCAGTACTTC.

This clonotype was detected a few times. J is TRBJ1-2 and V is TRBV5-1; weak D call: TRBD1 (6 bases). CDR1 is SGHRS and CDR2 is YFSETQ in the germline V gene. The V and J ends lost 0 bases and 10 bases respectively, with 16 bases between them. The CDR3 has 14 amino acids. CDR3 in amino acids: CASSLADRLASYTF. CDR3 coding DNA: TGCGCCAGCAGCTTGGCCGACAGGCTGGCGTCCTACACCTTC.

DNA for the CDR3: TGCGCCAGCTCTGACTACAATGAGCAGTTCTTC. It codes for CASSDYNEQFF. V and J are TRBV10-2 and TRBJ2-1, with unresolved D. CDR1 and CDR2 from the germline V gene are WSHSY and SAAADI. The V end lost 8 bases, the J end lost 3 bases, and 5 bases lay between the germline ends. CDR3 length: 11 residues.

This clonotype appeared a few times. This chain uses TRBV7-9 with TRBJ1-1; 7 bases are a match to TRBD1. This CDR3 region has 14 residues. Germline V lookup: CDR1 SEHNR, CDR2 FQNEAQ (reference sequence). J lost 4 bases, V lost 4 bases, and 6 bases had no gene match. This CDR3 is CASSSQGVGTEAFF. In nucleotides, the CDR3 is TGTGCCAGCAGCTCTCAGGGGGTGGGCACTGAAGCTTTCTTT.

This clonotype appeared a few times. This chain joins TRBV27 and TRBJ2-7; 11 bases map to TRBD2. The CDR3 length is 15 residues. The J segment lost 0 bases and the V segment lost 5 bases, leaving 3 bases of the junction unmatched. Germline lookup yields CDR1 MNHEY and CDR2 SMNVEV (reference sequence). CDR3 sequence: CASSPGTSGSYEQYF. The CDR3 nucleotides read TGTGCCAGCAGTCCGGGGACTAGCGGCTCCTACGAGCAGTACTTC.

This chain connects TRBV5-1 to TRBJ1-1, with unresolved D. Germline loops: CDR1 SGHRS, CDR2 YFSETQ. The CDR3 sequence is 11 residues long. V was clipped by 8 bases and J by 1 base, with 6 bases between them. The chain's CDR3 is CASTENTEAFF. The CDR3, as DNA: TGCGCCAGTACTGAGAACACTGAAGCTTTCTTT.

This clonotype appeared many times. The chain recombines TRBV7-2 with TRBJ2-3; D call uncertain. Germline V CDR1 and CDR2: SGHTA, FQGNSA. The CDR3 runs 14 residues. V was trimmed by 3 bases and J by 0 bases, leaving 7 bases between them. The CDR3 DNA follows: TGTGCCAGCAGCTTCTCTAGGAGCACAGATACGCAGTATTTT. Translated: CASSFSRSTDTQYF. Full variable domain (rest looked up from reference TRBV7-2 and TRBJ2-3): GAGVSQSPSNKVTEKGKDVELRCDPISGHTALYWYRQSLGQGLEFLIYFQGNSAPDKSGLPSDRFSAERTGGSVSTLTIQRTQQEDSAVYLCASSFSRSTDTQYFGPGTRLTVL.

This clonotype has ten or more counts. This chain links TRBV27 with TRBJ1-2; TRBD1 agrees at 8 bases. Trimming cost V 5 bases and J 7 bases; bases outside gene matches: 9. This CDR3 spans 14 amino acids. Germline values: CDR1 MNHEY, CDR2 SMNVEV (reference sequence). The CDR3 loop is CASSPNRGERGYTF. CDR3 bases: TGTGCCAGCAGTCCTAACAGGGGGGAACGTGGCTACACCTTC.

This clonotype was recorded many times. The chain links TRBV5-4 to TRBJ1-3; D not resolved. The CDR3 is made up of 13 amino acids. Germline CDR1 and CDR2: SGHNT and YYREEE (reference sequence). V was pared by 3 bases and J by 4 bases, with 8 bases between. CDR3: CASSSQRGNTIYF. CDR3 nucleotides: TGTGCCAGCAGCTCCCAGAGGGGAAACACCATATATTTT.

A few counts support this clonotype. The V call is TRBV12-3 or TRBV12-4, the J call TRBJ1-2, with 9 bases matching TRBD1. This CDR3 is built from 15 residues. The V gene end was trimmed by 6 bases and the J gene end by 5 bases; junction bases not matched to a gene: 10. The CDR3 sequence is CASRAEMDRGYGYTF. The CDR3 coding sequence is TGTGCCAGCAGAGCCGAGATGGACAGGGGATATGGCTACACCTTC.

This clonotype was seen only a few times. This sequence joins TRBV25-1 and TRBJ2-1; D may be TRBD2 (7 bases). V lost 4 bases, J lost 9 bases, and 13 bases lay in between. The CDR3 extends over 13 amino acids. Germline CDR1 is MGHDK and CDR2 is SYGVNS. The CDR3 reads CASSAQGRGEQFF. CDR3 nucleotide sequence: TGTGCCAGCAGTGCGCAGGGGAGGGGTGAGCAGTTCTTC.

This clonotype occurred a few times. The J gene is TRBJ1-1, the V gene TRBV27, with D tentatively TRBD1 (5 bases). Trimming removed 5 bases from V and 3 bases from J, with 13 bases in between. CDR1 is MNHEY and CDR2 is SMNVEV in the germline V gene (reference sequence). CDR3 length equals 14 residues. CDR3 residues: CASSAQGLDTEAFF. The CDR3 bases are TGTGCCAGCAGTGCTCAGGGTCTGGACACTGAAGCTTTCTTT.

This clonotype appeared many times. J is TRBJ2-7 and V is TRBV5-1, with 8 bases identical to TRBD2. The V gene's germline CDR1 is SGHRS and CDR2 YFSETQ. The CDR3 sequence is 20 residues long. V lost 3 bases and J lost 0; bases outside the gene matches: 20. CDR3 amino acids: CASSCRRSGSSGPNSYEQYF. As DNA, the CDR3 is TGCGCCAGCAGCTGCCGGAGGTCCGGTTCTAGCGGGCCAAACTCCTACGAGCAGTACTTC.

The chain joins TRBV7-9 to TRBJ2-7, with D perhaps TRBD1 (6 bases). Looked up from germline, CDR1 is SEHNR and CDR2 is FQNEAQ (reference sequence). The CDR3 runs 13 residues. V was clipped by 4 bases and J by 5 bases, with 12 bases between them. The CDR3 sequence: CASSSHTGHEQYF. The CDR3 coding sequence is TGTGCCAGCAGCTCGCACACAGGGCACGAGCAGTACTTC.